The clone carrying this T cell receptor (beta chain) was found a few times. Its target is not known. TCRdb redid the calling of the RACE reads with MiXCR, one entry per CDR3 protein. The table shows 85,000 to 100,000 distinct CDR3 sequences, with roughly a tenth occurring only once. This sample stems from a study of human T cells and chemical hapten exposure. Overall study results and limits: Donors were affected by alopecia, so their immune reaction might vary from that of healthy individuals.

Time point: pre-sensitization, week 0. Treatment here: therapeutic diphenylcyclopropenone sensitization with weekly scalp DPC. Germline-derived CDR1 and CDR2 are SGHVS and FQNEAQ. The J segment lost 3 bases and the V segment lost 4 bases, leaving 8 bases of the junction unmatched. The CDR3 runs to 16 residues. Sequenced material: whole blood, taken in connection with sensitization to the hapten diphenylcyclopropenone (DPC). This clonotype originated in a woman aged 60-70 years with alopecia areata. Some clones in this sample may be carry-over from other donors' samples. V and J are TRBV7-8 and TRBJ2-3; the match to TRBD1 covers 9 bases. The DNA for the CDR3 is TGTGCCAGCAGCTGGGGGACAGGGACGGGTACAGATACGCAGTATTTT. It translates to CASSWGTGTGTDTQYF.